This T cell receptor beta chain was recovered during a study of T-cell memory formation after mild COVID-19. One entry per CDR3 protein, called by TCRdb with MiXCR from the 5' RACE reads. The sample holds around 320,000 distinct CDR3 sequences, roughly 21% seen once. Study results and limitations: Within pre-infection memory, some responding clones were found, suggesting cross-reactive memory joined. Most CD4+ clones that shrank were in CM and EM, while CD8+ ones turned up in EMRA. CD4/CD8 balance held among clones contracting day 15 to 85, and later expanders leaned CD4+.

The CDR3 length is 16 residues. Trimming stripped 4 bases from V and 7 bases from J, with 19 bases between. Germline V lookup: CDR1 LGHNA, CDR2 YSLEER. This clonotype has just a few counts. Its matching antigen is unknown. The sequenced sample was PBMCs or a T cell subset sorted from them (not recorded which). The TCR sequence derives from a man aged 18 to 30 who had mild COVID-19 (a few samples of this study predate the infection). Cell type and time point are not known. The J gene is TRBJ2-2, the V gene TRBV4-3; possible D gene TRBD2, 7 bases. The CDR3 DNA reads as TGCGCCAGCAGCCCTAAATTGGGGGGGCTAAACGGGGAGCTGTTTTTT. This translates into CASSPKLGGLNGELFF.